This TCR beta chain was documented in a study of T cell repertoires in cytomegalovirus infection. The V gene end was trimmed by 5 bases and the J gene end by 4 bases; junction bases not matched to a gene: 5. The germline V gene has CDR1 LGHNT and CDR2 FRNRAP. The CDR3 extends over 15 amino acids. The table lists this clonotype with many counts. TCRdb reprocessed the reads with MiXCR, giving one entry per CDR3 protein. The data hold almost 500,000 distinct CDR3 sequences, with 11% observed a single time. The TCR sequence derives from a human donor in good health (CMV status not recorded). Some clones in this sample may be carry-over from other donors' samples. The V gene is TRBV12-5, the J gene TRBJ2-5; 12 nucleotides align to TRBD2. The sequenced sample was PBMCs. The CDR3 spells CASGIGLAGRETQYF. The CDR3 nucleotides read TGTGCTAGTGGTATCGGACTAGCGGGAAGAGAGACCCAGTACTTC.